The 5 T cell receptor beta chains presented below share a single source sample, sequenced in a study of identical twins. Each CDR3 protein gets one entry after TCRdb re-called the 5' RACE reads with MiXCR. Among hundreds of thousands of distinct CDR3 sequences listed, around 6.8% were seen once. The sample also formed part of further work on yellow fever vaccine responses in identical twins.

Sequenced input: memory (CD45RO+) T cells sorted from blood. The receptor source for this set is a woman aged 18 to 35 in good health.

V is TRBV6-4 and J is TRBJ2-7; 12 bases map to TRBD2. With 10 bases clipped from V and 6 bases from J, the junction kept 10 bases outside the gene matches. CDR3 length: 14 amino acids. The germline V gene encodes CDR1 MRHNA and CDR2 SNTAGT. CDR3 DNA: TGTGCCAACGACGGACTAGCGGGATTTGCCGAGCAGTACTTC. Translated, it gives CANDGLAGFAEQYF.

This clonotype was observed at least ten times. The chain couples TRBV20-1 to TRBJ2-1; D might be TRBD2 (5 bases). Trimming took 3 bases from V and 4 from J, leaving 16 bases between them. Germline loops: CDR1 DFQATT, CDR2 SNEGSKA (reference sequence). The CDR3 has 15 residues. The CDR3 spells CSARGMGVSYNEQFF. The CDR3 DNA reads TGCAGTGCTAGGGGGATGGGAGTGTCATACAATGAGCAGTTCTTC.

Of note for this clonotype: It may be a read error: a sequence one base away is much more abundant. This chain links TRBV28 with TRBJ1-2; maybe TRBD1 (5 bases). Germline V CDR1 and CDR2: MDHEN, SYDVKM. V lost 0 bases and J lost 4, with 21 bases in between. The CDR3 totals 18 residues. CDR3 bases: TGTGCCAGCAGTTTATGGGGGACGAGGGAAGGGTACTCCTATGGCTACACCTTC. Protein sequence: CASSLWGTREGYSYGYTF.

The chain recombines TRBV7-9 with TRBJ2-7; 13 bases agree with TRBD2. This CDR3 contains 17 residues. Per the germline V gene, CDR1 is SEHNR and CDR2 is FQNEAQ (reference sequence). With V trimmed by 5 bases and J by 5 bases, 12 bases remained unmatched. The CDR3 DNA is TGTGCCAGCAGCCCGGGGGAACTAGCGGGGGGGCGCCACGAGCAGTACTTC. This gives the protein CASSPGELAGGRHEQYF. Variable domain in full (rest from reference TRBV7-9 and TRBJ2-7): DTGVSQNPRHKITKRGQNVTFRCDPISEHNRLYWYRQTLGQGPEFLTYFQNEAQLEKSRLLSDRFSAERPKGSFSTLEIQRTEQGDSAMYLCASSPGELAGGRHEQYFGPGTRLTVT.

The chain is built from TRBV13 and TRBJ2-3; 11 bases fit TRBD2. The germline V gene has CDR1 PRHDT and CDR2 FYEKMQ (reference sequence). The ends lost 2 bases at V and 4 bases at J; junction bases unmatched: 11. The CDR3 extends over 18 amino acids. As DNA, the CDR3 is TGTGCCAGCAGCTTAAGTCTAACGGGACTAGCGGCCCCAGATACGCAGTATTTT. This translates into CASSLSLTGLAAPDTQYF.